This T cell receptor (beta chain) comes out of a study of blood T cell repertoires in COVID-19. Study-level background: Donors in the United States, Italy and Spain gave samples during acute or convalescent COVID-19. PBMCs, B-cell-depleted T cells, or T cells were the source of the cDNA or gDNA that made up the material.

V shed 5 bases and J shed 2 bases, with 16 bases lying between them. Germline assignment: CDR1 SGHTA and CDR2 FQGTGA. The CDR3 spans 15 residues. Profiling relied on immunoSEQ multiplex PCR, and the TCRdb table lists in-frame clones only, not all of them. Here the sample spans 150,000 or so clones, roughly nine tenths being singletons. The TCR originated in a man aged 18 to 30 with acute or convalescent COVID-19. Sequenced material: peripheral blood. This rearrangement joins TRBV7-3 to TRBJ2-7; tentatively, D is TRBD1 (6 bases). The CDR3 sequence: CASSPGETEAYEQYF. The DNA for the CDR3 is TGTGCCAGCAGCCCAGGGGAAACCGAGGCCTACGAGCAGTACTTC.